This entry features one T cell receptor (beta chain) sequence. The data belong to a study of T-cell memory formation after mild COVID-19. About the study: Largely, the TCR clusters proved donor specific.

One entry per CDR3 protein, called by TCRdb with MiXCR from the 5' RACE reads. The sample comprises 100,000 to 150,000 distinct CDR3 sequences, 15% to 20% of which are singletons, and approximately 5.5% rests with the top ten. The CDR3 runs to 15 residues. In germline, CDR1 is MNHNS, CDR2 SASEGT. The ends were cut back, 0 bases at V and 8 bases at J, with 16 bases in the middle. The rearrangement links TRBV6-1 to TRBJ1-2, with D unresolved. Source material: PBMCs or a T cell subset sorted from them (not recorded which). The receptor comes from a man aged 18 to 30 who had mild COVID-19 (a few samples of this study predate the infection). Cell type and time point are not known. The CDR3 here is CASSEAYGGKRGYTF. The CDR3 DNA follows: TGTGCCAGCAGTGAAGCCTATGGTGGGAAGCGCGGCTACACCTTC.